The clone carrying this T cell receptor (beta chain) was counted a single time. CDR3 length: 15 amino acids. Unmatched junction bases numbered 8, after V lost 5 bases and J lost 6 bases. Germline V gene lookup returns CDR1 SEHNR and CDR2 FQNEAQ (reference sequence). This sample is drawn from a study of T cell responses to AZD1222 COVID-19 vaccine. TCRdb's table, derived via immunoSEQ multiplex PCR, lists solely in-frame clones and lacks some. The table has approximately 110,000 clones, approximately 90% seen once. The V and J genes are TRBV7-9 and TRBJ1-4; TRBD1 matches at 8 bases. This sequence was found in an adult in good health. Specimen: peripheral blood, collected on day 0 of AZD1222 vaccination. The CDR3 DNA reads TGTGCCAGCAGCCGCGGACAGGGAGGCGATGAAAAACTGTTTTTT. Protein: CASSRGQGGDEKLFF.